This T cell receptor beta chain was profiled in a study of early T cells in non-severe SARS-CoV-2 infection. Turning to the study itself: Bulk RNA taken from unsorted whole blood was sequenced, leaving chains unpaired. The study, taken as a whole, reports: A preference for anti-spike CD8 responses marked VDJdb matching, which missed private and CD4 specificities.

Individual cDNA molecules were tagged with unique molecular identifiers. Each CDR3 protein gets one entry after TCRdb re-called the 5' RACE reads with MiXCR. The sample records 90,000 to 120,000 distinct CDR3 sequences, 9% to 14% being singletons. This clonotype was counted only a few times. The antigen remains unidentified. This TCR was recovered from an adult who was a healthcare worker with PCR-confirmed SARS-CoV-2 infection or an uninfected control (not recorded which). Sequencing was done on a sample of whole blood.

CDR3 in DNA: TGCAGTGCTAACCGACTGGACTACTCCTACGAGCAGTACTTC. It codes for CSANRLDYSYEQYF. This chain uses TRBV20-1 with TRBJ2-7; possible D gene TRBD2, 6 bases. The germline V and J ends were trimmed by 4 bases and 0 bases, with 13 bases remaining between them. Per germline, CDR1 DFQATT and CDR2 SNEGSKA (reference sequence). The CDR3 is 14 residues long.